The 26 T cell receptor beta chains given below trace back to one sample, sequenced in a study of T cell repertoires in cytomegalovirus infection. TCRdb fed the reads into MiXCR, producing one record per CDR3 protein. The sample contains some 940,000 distinct CDR3 sequences, around 29% of which appear only once. Antigens for these TCRs are unknown. The specimen comprised cultured CD8+ T cells from PBMCs, sampled from culture after CMV antigen stimulation. The source of these receptors is a human donor in good health (CMV status not recorded). Some clones in this sample may be carry-over from other donors' samples.

The gene calls are TRBV7-9 and TRBJ2-1, with D possibly matching TRBD1 (5 bases). Germline V gives CDR1 SEHNR, CDR2 FQNEAQ (reference sequence). The CDR3 runs to 13 residues. Deletions cut 4 bases from V and 3 bases from J, with 7 bases between. The CDR3 sequence: CASSSRDYNEQFF. The CDR3 DNA is TGTGCCAGCAGCTCCAGGGACTACAATGAGCAGTTCTTC.

The J gene is TRBJ1-5, the V gene TRBV3-1, with unresolved D. The length of the CDR3 is 14 residues. V dropped 4 bases and J dropped 7 bases, with 14 bases sitting between them. CDR1 is LGHDT and CDR2 is YNNKEL in the germline V gene (reference sequence). In nucleotides, the CDR3 is TGTGCCAGCAGCCTTTCCCCCCCGACCCAGCCCCAGCATTTT. It encodes CASSLSPPTQPQHF.

The CDR3 region is CAIRRGDLSRGAYSTDTQYF. As DNA, the CDR3 is TGTGCCATCAGGCGGGGGGACCTATCTAGAGGGGCCTATTCCACAGATACGCAGTATTTT. The chain recombines TRBV10-3 with TRBJ2-3; TRBD2 agrees at 8 bases. Trimming took 6 bases from V and 2 from J; bases not matched to a gene: 22. This CDR3 is built from 20 residues. Germline CDR1 ENHRY, CDR2 SYGVKD.

This clonotype has a count of ten or more. V and J are TRBV5-1 and TRBJ2-1; no reliable D call. The CDR3 sequence is 12 residues long. Trimming stripped 5 bases from V and 10 bases from J, with 13 bases between. The germline V gene has CDR1 SGHRS and CDR2 YFSETQ. The CDR3: CASSVPGVEQFF. The CDR3 DNA follows: TGCGCCAGCAGTGTTCCTGGTGTAGAGCAGTTCTTC.

The chain carries TRBV5-4 and TRBJ1-1; 8 nucleotides match TRBD1. This CDR3 is built from 14 residues. With 3 bases clipped from V and 6 bases from J, the junction kept 7 bases outside the gene matches. Germline V lookup: CDR1 SGHNT, CDR2 YYREEE (reference sequence). CDR3 nucleotide sequence: TGTGCCAGCAGCTCCTCCCCAGGGGGCGCTGAAGCTTTCTTT. Amino acid sequence: CASSSSPGGAEAFF.

This chain uses TRBV7-9 with TRBJ2-1; 11 nucleotides agree with TRBD2. J was trimmed by 1 base and V by 5 bases; bases with no gene match: 4. Germline lookup yields CDR1 SEHNR and CDR2 FQNEAQ (reference sequence). This CDR3 comprises 16 residues. CDR3 protein: CASSLLAGESYNEQFF. The DNA of the CDR3 is TGTGCCAGCAGCCTACTAGCGGGGGAGTCCTACAATGAGCAGTTCTTC. Complete variable domain (other parts from reference TRBV7-9 and TRBJ2-1): DTGVSQNPRHKITKRGQNVTFRCDPISEHNRLYWYRQTLGQGPEFLTYFQNEAQLEKSRLLSDRFSAERPKGSFSTLEIQRTEQGDSAMYLCASSLLAGESYNEQFFGPGTRLTVL.

This clonotype was seen more than once but under ten times. The J gene is TRBJ2-1, the V gene TRBV15, with 12 bases lining up with TRBD2. The trim removed 8 bases at V and 10 bases at J, leaving 9 bases unmatched. The germline gives CDR1 LNHNV, CDR2 YYDKDF (reference sequence). The CDR3 sequence is 14 residues long. The CDR3 DNA sequence: TGTGCCACCCAGCCCCTAGCGGGGGGGCGCGAGCAGTTCTTC. Translating gives CATQPLAGGREQFF.

The rearrangement uses TRBV2 and TRBJ2-3; TRBD2 might be the D (5 bases). CDR1 is SNHLY, CDR2 FYNNEI, per germline. Trimming pared 7 bases from V and 2 bases from J, leaving 16 bases between. The CDR3 has 15 residues. Written as DNA, the CDR3 is TGTGCCAGCATCCATGGACGCGGGTACACAGATACGCAGTATTTT. This gives the protein CASIHGRGYTDTQYF.

This clonotype was counted only a few times. At one end, the junction sequence differs from germline, possibly due to a read error. The V gene is TRBV7-7, the J gene TRBJ1-3; D perhaps matches TRBD1 (5 bases). Per the germline V gene, CDR1 is SSHAT and CDR2 is FNYEAQ (reference sequence). The CDR3 is made up of 17 amino acids. CDR3 protein: CASSLYPQGDSGNTIYF. CDR3 nucleotide sequence: TGTGCTAGCAGCCTATACCCCCAGGGAGACTCTGGAAACACCATATATTTT.

The chain combines TRBV7-8 with TRBJ2-1; no clear D. Germline CDR1 reads SGHVS; CDR2 reads FQNEAQ. This CDR3 is 15 amino acids long. Trimming took 7 bases from V and 5 from J, leaving 18 bases between them. This chain's CDR3 is CASNRKSSRHNEQFF. The CDR3 DNA sequence: TGTGCCAGCAACCGTAAGAGTTCGCGGCACAATGAGCAGTTCTTC. The full variable domain, completed using reference TRBV7-8 and TRBJ2-1, is GAGVSQSPRYKVAKRGQDVALRCDPISGHVSLFWYQQALGQGPEFLTYFQNEAQLDKSGLPSDRFFAERPEGSVSTLKIQRTQQEDSAVYLCASNRKSSRHNEQFFGPGTRLTVL.

Concerning this clonotype itself: With a much larger clone just one base away, this may be a read error. V usage is TRBV6-6 and J usage is TRBJ1-2, with D tentatively TRBD1 (5 bases). The V end was cut by 5 bases, the J end by 5 bases, with 15 bases between. Germline V lookup: CDR1 MNHNY, CDR2 SVGAGI (reference sequence). The CDR3 sequence is 14 residues long. The CDR3 sequence: CASSLDMASYGYTF. CDR3 nucleotides: TGTGCCAGCAGTCTGGACATGGCTAGTTATGGCTACACCTTC.

In this sample, this clonotype turned up a few times. The genes are TRBV7-6 and TRBJ2-3, with 7 positions matching TRBD2. Per the germline V gene, CDR1 is SGHVS and CDR2 is FNYEAQ. Trimming at V came to 5 bases and at J to 3 bases, leaving 14 bases not matched to a gene. The CDR3 consists of 17 residues. The CDR3, as DNA: TGTGCCAGCAGCCTAAGAGTCGGCTCGCGGGGGACAGATACGCAGTATTTT. Its protein product is CASSLRVGSRGTDTQYF.

This CDR3 is CAIGPPRAEAFF. CDR3 nucleotide sequence: TGTGCCATAGGACCACCTCGGGCTGAAGCTTTCTTT. The gene calls are TRBV10-3 and TRBJ1-1; D is ambiguous. CDR1 is ENHRY, CDR2 SYGVKD, per germline. The ends were cut back, 9 bases at V and 6 bases at J, with 14 bases in the middle. This CDR3 is 12 amino acids long.

For this clonotype: A read error may produce the germline difference seen at one junction end. This chain uses TRBV11-1 with TRBJ1-1; no definite D call. Germline CDR1 is SGHAT and CDR2 is FQDESV (reference sequence). This CDR3 comprises 15 residues. CDR3 in DNA: TGTGTCAGCAGCTTACCCCGGATGTCGAACACTGAAGCTTTCTTT. Protein: CVSSLPRMSNTEAFF.

This chain joins TRBV20-1 and TRBJ2-1, with D perhaps TRBD1 (6 bases). V lost 5 bases to trimming and J lost 3 bases, with 20 bases between them. Germline CDR1 and CDR2: DFQATT and SNEGSKA (reference sequence). The CDR3 runs 16 residues. CDR3 in amino acids: CSALRDTISVYNEQFF. Written as DNA, the CDR3 is TGCAGTGCTCTTCGGGACACCATATCCGTCTACAATGAGCAGTTCTTC.

This sequence joins TRBV5-8 and TRBJ1-5; D is uncertain. The CDR3 contains 11 residues. The V gene lost 2 bases and the J gene lost 7 bases, with 4 bases spanning the gap. Germline CDR1 SGHTS, CDR2 YDEGEE. This CDR3 reads CASSFAQPQHF. CDR3 sequence (DNA): TGTGCCAGCAGCTTTGCGCAGCCCCAGCATTTT.

This chain links TRBV7-9 with TRBJ2-3; D perhaps matches TRBD1 (5 bases). Germline assignment: CDR1 SEHNR and CDR2 FQNEAQ (reference sequence). The CDR3 consists of 16 residues. V gave up 5 bases and J gave up 2 bases, with 17 bases separating them. The CDR3 here is CASSPPKGPNTDTQYF. In DNA, the CDR3 is TGTGCCAGCAGCCCGCCGAAGGGGCCTAACACAGATACGCAGTATTTT. Full variable domain (outside the CDR3, taken from reference TRBV7-9 and TRBJ2-3): DTGVSQNPRHKITKRGQNVTFRCDPISEHNRLYWYRQTLGQGPEFLTYFQNEAQLEKSRLLSDRFSAERPKGSFSTLEIQRTEQGDSAMYLCASSPPKGPNTDTQYFGPGTRLTVL.

The J gene is TRBJ1-1, the V gene TRBV7-9; a possible D gene is TRBD1 (6 bases). Trimming took off 5 bases at V and 3 bases at J, with 19 bases between the two ends. The length of the CDR3 is 16 residues. Per the germline V gene, CDR1 is SEHNR and CDR2 is FQNEAQ (reference sequence). CDR3 region: CASSQGTGVRDTEAFF. The DNA of the CDR3 is TGTGCCAGCAGCCAGGGGACGGGGGTGCGGGACACTGAAGCTTTCTTT. The full variable domain, completed using reference TRBV7-9 and TRBJ1-1, is DTGVSQNPRHKITKRGQNVTFRCDPISEHNRLYWYRQTLGQGPEFLTYFQNEAQLEKSRLLSDRFSAERPKGSFSTLEIQRTEQGDSAMYLCASSQGTGVRDTEAFFGQGTRLTVV.

The genes are TRBV7-9 and TRBJ1-1; D uncertain. The V gene's germline CDR1 is SEHNR and CDR2 FQNEAQ (reference sequence). Deletions cut 2 bases from V and 6 bases from J, with 10 bases between. The CDR3 spans 13 residues. In DNA, the CDR3 is TGTGCCAGCAGCTTATTGTCGAAGCCTGAAGCTTTCTTT. Translation: CASSLLSKPEAFF.

This clonotype has more than one count but fewer than ten. This chain joins TRBV7-9 and TRBJ1-2; 10 bases are a match to TRBD1. With V trimmed by 3 bases and J by 3 bases, 7 bases remained unmatched. Germline values: CDR1 SEHNR, CDR2 FQNEAQ (reference sequence). The CDR3 runs 16 residues. The DNA for the CDR3 is TGTGCCAGCAGCTTCCGACAGGGGGCCCCATACTATGGCTACACCTTC. Protein product: CASSFRQGAPYYGYTF.

The CDR3 bases are TGTGCCAGCAGCGGACTAGCGGGGGGTTTTTCCTACAATGAGCAGTTCTTC. It yields the protein CASSGLAGGFSYNEQFF. V usage is TRBV6-2 or TRBV6-3 and J usage is TRBJ2-1, with 14 bases aligning to TRBD2. CDR3 length: 17 residues. The germline CDR1 and CDR2 sequences are MNHEY and SVGEGT. V lost 6 bases, J lost 1 base, and 5 bases stayed unmatched.

V is TRBV29-1 and J is TRBJ1-1, with a possible D match to TRBD1 (5 bases). This CDR3 is 13 amino acids long. Germline V gene lookup returns CDR1 SQVTM and CDR2 ANQGSEA. V lost 2 bases, J lost 8 bases, and 15 bases lay in between. CDR3 DNA sequence: TGCAGCGTTGAACAGATAGGGGTGGAAGAAGCTTTCTTT. As protein: CSVEQIGVEEAFF.

The sample holds many counts of this clonotype. This chain joins TRBV6-1 and TRBJ1-1, with TRBD1 matching over 7 bases. Per germline, CDR1 MNHNS and CDR2 SASEGT. The CDR3 is 17 residues long. Trimming took 3 bases from V and 1 from J; bases not matched to a gene: 11. CDR3 in DNA: TGTGCCAGCAGTGACGTCCCCACCCGACAGGGGAACACTGAAGCTTTCTTT. It codes for CASSDVPTRQGNTEAFF.

The chain uses TRBV27 and TRBJ1-6; D remains unclear. The CDR3 extends over 13 amino acids. V was cut by 4 bases and J by 10 bases, with 11 bases left in between. Germline assignment: CDR1 MNHEY and CDR2 SMNVEV (reference sequence). DNA for the CDR3: TGTGCCAGCAGTTCCGTCGAGTTGTCACCCCTCCACTTT. Translated: CASSSVELSPLHF.

This chain uses TRBV7-6 with TRBJ1-1; D is possibly TRBD1 (5 bases). V was shortened by 3 bases and J by 3 bases, with 20 bases between the two germline ends. The CDR3 is made up of 17 amino acids. Germline V lookup: CDR1 SGHVS, CDR2 FNYEAQ. CDR3 in amino acids: CASSLPVGGFMDTEAFF. Written as DNA, the CDR3 is TGTGCCAGCAGCTTGCCAGTCGGGGGTTTCATGGACACTGAAGCTTTCTTT.

This chain connects TRBV4-3 to TRBJ1-3, with no clear D. CDR3 length: 15 residues. Germline V gives CDR1 LGHNA, CDR2 YSLEER. The germline V and J ends were trimmed by 2 bases and 4 bases, with 12 bases remaining between them. CDR3 sequence: CASSQSKISGNTIYF. DNA for the CDR3: TGCGCCAGCAGCCAAAGCAAGATATCCGGAAACACCATATATTTT.